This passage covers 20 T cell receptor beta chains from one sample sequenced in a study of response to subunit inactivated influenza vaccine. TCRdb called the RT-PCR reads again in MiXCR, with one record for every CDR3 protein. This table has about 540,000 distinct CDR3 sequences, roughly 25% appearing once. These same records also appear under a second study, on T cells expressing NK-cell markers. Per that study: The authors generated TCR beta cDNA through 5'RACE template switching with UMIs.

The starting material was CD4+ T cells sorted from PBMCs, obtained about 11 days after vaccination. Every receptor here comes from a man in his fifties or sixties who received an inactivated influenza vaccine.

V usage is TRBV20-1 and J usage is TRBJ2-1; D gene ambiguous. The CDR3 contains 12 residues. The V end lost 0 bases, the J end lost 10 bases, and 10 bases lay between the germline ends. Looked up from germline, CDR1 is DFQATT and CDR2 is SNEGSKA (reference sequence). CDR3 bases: TGCAGTGCTAGAGATCTGCTCGAAGAGCAGTTCTTC. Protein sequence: CSARDLLEEQFF.

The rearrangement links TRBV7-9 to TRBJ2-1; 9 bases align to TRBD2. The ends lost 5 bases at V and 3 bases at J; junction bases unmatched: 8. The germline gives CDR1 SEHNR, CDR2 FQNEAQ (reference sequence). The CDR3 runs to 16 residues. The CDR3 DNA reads TGTGCCAGCAGCCCGTCTGGCGGGGGGGTCTACAATGAGCAGTTCTTC. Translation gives CASSPSGGGVYNEQFF.

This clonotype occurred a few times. CDR3 in DNA: TGCGCCAGCAGTGAAAGTTTCGGGGCGCGAGGCAATCAGCCCCAGCATTTT. Translating gives CASSESFGARGNQPQHF. The rearrangement joins TRBV10-2 to TRBJ1-5; a weak D match, TRBD1 (5 bases). This CDR3 has 17 residues. Trimming took 3 bases from V and 2 from J, leaving 17 bases between them. Germline CDR1 WSHSY, CDR2 SAAADI.

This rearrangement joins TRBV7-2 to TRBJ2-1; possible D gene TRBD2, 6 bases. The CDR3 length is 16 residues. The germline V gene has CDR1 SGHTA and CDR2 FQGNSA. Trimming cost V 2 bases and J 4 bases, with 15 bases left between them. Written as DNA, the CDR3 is TGTGCCAGCAGCTTAATGGGCGGGACCCTTTACAATGAGCAGTTCTTC. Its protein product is CASSLMGGTLYNEQFF.

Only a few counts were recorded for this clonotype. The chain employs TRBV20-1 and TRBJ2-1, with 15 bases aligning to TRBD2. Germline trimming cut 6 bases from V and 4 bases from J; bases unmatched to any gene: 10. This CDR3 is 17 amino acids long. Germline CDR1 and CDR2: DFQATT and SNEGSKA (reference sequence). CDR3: CSADGGTSGRKYNEQFF. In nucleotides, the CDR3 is TGCAGTGCCGATGGGGGGACTAGCGGGAGGAAGTACAATGAGCAGTTCTTC.

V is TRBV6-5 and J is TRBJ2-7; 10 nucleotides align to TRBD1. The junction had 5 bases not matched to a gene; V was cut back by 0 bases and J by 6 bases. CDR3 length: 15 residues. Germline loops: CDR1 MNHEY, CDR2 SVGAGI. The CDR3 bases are TGTGCCAGCAGTTACTCGGGACAGGGGAGATTCGAGCAGTACTTC. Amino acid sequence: CASSYSGQGRFEQYF.

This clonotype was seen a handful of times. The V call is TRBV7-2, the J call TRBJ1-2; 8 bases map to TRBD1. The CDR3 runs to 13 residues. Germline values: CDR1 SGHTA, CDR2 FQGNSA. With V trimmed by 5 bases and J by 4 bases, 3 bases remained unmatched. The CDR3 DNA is TGTGCCAGCAGCCGGACAGGGAGCTATGGCTACACCTTC. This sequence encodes CASSRTGSYGYTF.

The DNA of the CDR3 is TGCAGCGTTGAACTAGCGGGAAGGTACGAGCAGTACTTC. Translating it yields CSVELAGRYEQYF. This chain links TRBV29-1 with TRBJ2-7; 9 bases map to TRBD2. Trimming cost V 2 bases and J 4 bases; bases outside gene matches: 3. This CDR3 has 13 residues. The germline CDR1 and CDR2 sequences are SQVTM and ANQGSEA.

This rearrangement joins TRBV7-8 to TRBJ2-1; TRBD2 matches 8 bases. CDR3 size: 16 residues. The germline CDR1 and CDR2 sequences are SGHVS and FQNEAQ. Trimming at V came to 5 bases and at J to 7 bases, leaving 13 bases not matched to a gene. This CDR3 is CASSPRVLAGLNEQFF. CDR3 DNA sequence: TGTGCCAGCAGCCCGCGGGTGTTAGCGGGATTGAATGAGCAGTTCTTC.

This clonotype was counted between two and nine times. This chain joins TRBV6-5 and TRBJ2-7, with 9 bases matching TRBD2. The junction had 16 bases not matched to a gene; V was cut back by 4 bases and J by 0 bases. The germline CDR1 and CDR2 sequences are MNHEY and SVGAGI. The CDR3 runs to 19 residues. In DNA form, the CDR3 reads TGTGCCAGCAGTTCCCGGGGGCATAGCGGGAGTTGGGCCTCCTACGAGCAGTACTTC. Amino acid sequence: CASSSRGHSGSWASYEQYF.

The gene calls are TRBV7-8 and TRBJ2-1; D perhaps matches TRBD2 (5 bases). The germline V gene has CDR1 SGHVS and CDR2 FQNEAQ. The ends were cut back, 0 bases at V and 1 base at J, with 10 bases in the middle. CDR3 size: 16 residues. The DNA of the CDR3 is TGTGCCAGCAGCTTAGCGGCTAGCTGGTCCTACAATGAGCAGTTCTTC. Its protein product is CASSLAASWSYNEQFF.

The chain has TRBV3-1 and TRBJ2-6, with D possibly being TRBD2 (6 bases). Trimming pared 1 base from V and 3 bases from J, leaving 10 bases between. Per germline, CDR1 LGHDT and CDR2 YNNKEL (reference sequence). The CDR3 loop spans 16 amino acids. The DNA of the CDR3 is TGTGCCAGCAGCCAAGGGAGGGTTGGTGGGGCCAACGTCCTGACTTTC. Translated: CASSQGRVGGANVLTF.

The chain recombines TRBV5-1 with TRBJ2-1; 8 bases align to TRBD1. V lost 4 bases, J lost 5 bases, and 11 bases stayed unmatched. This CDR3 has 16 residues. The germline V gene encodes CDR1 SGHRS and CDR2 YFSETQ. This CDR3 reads CASSPTRQGRDNEQFF. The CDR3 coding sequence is TGCGCCAGCAGCCCTACGCGACAGGGGAGAGACAATGAGCAGTTCTTC.

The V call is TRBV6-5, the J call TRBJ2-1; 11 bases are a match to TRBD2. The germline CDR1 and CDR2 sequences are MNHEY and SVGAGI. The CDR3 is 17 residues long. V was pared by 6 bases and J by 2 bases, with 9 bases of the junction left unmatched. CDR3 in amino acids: CASSSTSGGITYNEQFF. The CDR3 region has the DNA TGTGCCAGCAGCTCTACTAGCGGGGGAATCACCTACAATGAGCAGTTCTTC.

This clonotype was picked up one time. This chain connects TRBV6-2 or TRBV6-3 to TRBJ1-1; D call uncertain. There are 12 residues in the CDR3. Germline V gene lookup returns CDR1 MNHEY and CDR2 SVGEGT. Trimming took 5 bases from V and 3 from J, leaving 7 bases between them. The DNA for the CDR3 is TGTGCCAGCAGTCCACAGCACACTGAAGCTTTCTTT. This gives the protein CASSPQHTEAFF.

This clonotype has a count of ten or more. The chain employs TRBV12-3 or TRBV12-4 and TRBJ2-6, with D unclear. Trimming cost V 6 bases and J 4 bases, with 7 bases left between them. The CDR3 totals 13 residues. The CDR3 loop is CASRISGANVLTF. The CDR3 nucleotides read TGTGCCAGCAGAATATCCGGGGCCAACGTCCTGACTTTC.

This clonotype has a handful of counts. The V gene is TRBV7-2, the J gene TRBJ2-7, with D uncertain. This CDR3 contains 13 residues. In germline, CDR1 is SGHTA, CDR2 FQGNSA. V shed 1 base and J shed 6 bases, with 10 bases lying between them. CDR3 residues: CASSLGRPSEQYF. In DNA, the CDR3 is TGTGCCAGCAGCTTAGGTAGACCGAGCGAGCAGTACTTC.

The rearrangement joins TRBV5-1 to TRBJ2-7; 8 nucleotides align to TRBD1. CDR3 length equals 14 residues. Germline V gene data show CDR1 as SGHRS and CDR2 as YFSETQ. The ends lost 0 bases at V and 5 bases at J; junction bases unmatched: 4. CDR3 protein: CASSLAGGGHEQYF. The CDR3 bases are TGCGCCAGCAGCTTGGCAGGGGGCGGCCACGAGCAGTACTTC. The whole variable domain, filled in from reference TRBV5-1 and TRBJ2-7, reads KAGVTQTPRYLIKTRGQQVTLSCSPISGHRSVSWYQQTPGQGLQFLFEYFSETQRNKGNFPGRFSGRQFSNSRSEMNVSTLELGDSALYLCASSLAGGGHEQYFGPGTRLTVT.

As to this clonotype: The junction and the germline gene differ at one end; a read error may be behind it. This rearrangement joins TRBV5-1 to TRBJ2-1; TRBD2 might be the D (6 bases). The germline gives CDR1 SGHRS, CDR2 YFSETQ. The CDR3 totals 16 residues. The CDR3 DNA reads TGCGCCTGCAGCCTGGCCGGGAGATACTCTACAATGGAGCAGTTCTTC. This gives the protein CACSLAGRYSTMEQFF.

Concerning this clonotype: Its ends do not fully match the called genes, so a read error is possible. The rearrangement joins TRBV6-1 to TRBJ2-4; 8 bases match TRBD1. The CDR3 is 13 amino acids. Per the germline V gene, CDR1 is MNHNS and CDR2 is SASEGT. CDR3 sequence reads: CASSRIPGQGAKF. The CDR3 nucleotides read TGTGCCAGCAGTCGCATTCCGGGGCAGGGGGCAAAATTC.